These 14 T cell receptor beta chains were all obtained from the same sample, sequenced in a study of spatial heterogeneity in lung cancer. Study-level findings and limits: For expanded intratumoral alpha and beta TCRs, counts tracked tumor mutation counts.

Time point denoted: sample taken at primary tumor resection. From the 5' RACE reads, TCRdb called clonotypes with MiXCR, one entry per CDR3 protein. Counted here are about 2,800 distinct CDR3 sequences, 3.5% to 4.5% occurring once; the ten biggest clones make up about 19%. Antigens of these TCRs are unknown. Sequences were derived from lung tumor tissue, sampled at surgery. The receptor set was obtained from a female donor with early-stage non-small cell lung cancer.

This clonotype counts as medium-sized. V and J are TRBV6-6 and TRBJ1-1; D gene unclear. The germline gives CDR1 MNHNY, CDR2 SVGAGI (reference sequence). The V end lost 2 bases, the J end lost 2 bases, and 6 bases lay between the germline ends. The CDR3 has 13 amino acids. CDR3 amino acids: CASSYDLNTEAFF. The CDR3 DNA is TGTGCCAGCAGTTACGACCTTAACACTGAAGCTTTCTTT.

The chain carries TRBV5-1 and TRBJ2-7, with a weak D call TRBD1 (6 bases). The CDR3 extends over 16 amino acids. Germline V gene lookup returns CDR1 SGHRS and CDR2 YFSETQ. Trimming took off 8 bases at V and 5 bases at J, with 26 bases between the two ends. The CDR3 DNA follows: TGCGCCAGAAGAGGGGGAATGGGAATACAGGGACACGAGCAGTACTTC. This translates into CARRGGMGIQGHEQYF. Looking up the rest from reference TRBV5-1 and TRBJ2-7 gives the full variable domain: KAGVTQTPRYLIKTRGQQVTLSCSPISGHRSVSWYQQTPGQGLQFLFEYFSETQRNKGNFPGRFSGRQFSNSRSEMNVSTLELGDSALYLCARRGGMGIQGHEQYFGPGTRLTVT.

This clonotype is termed medium-sized. V usage is TRBV5-6 and J usage is TRBJ2-1; D is possibly TRBD2 (5 bases). The germline gives CDR1 SGHDT, CDR2 YYEEEE. V lost 0 bases and J 6 bases, leaving 7 bases between the germline ends. The CDR3 is 13 amino acids. DNA for the CDR3: TGTGCCAGCAGCTTGGACGGAGGCAATGAGCAGTTCTTC. The encoded protein is CASSLDGGNEQFF.

This clonotype was recorded many times. CDR3 DNA sequence: TGTGCCAGCAGTTACTCGATAGGTGGAATCCGAAACAATGAGCAGTTCTTC. It codes for CASSYSIGGIRNNEQFF. This chain uses TRBV6-2 or TRBV6-3 with TRBJ2-1, with D uncertain. The ends were cut back, 0 bases at V and 5 bases at J, with 17 bases in the middle. Germline assignment: CDR1 MNHEY and CDR2 SVGEGT. The CDR3 is made up of 17 amino acids.

This clonotype qualifies as medium-sized (0.01 to 0.1%). The chain links TRBV20-1 to TRBJ2-5, with D possibly matching TRBD1 (7 bases). The CDR3 totals 13 residues. Germline V gives CDR1 DFQATT, CDR2 SNEGSKA (reference sequence). The ends were cut back, 6 bases at V and 0 bases at J, with 11 bases in the middle. Here the CDR3 DNA reads TGCAGTGCCAGGGGGGACAACCAAGAGACCCAGTACTTC. It is translated as CSARGDNQETQYF.

By frequency in the sample, this clonotype is medium-sized. This chain joins TRBV5-8 and TRBJ2-3; TRBD1 or TRBD2 may be the D gene (6 bases each). Germline V gene lookup returns CDR1 SGHTS and CDR2 YDEGEE. CDR3 length: 16 residues. The V end was cut by 4 bases, the J end by 0 bases, with 15 bases between. The CDR3 loop reads CASSPLGGVSTDTQYF. DNA for the CDR3: TGTGCCAGCAGCCCCCTCGGGGGCGTAAGCACAGATACGCAGTATTTT.

This clonotype was seen repeatedly, ten times or more. The chain is built from TRBV3-1 and TRBJ1-6; 7 bases are a match to TRBD1. The CDR3 length is 16 residues. The V gene's germline CDR1 is LGHDT and CDR2 YNNKEL (reference sequence). V shed 4 bases and J 7 bases; nucleotides not matched to a gene: 10. This CDR3 is CASSRGQDSKNSPLHF. For the CDR3, the DNA is TGTGCCAGCAGCCGTGGACAGGACAGCAAGAATTCACCCCTCCACTTT.

Judged by abundance, this clonotype is medium-sized. The J gene is TRBJ1-2, the V gene TRBV3-1; D unclear. Germline V lookup: CDR1 LGHDT, CDR2 YNNKEL (reference sequence). This CDR3 is built from 11 residues. Trimming took 1 base from V and 5 from J, leaving 2 bases between them. CDR3 nucleotide sequence: TGTGCCAGCAGCCAAGCTTATGGCTACACCTTC. Its protein is CASSQAYGYTF.

This clonotype was detected ten times or more. A single base separates this from a much larger clone, so it may be a read error. V gene TRBV11-2 combines with J gene TRBJ2-7, with D possibly matching TRBD1 (6 bases). Trimming shortened V by 5 bases and J by 5 bases, and 10 bases separated the two germline ends. Germline V gene lookup returns CDR1 SGHAT and CDR2 FQNNGV. The CDR3 runs to 12 residues. CDR3 DNA: TGTGCCAGCAGCCCGGGACAAGACGAGCAGTACTTC. Translated, it gives CASSPGQDEQYF.

This clonotype was seen many times. A clone one base away is much larger, so this may be a read error. V is TRBV20-1 and J is TRBJ1-2; unclear D gene. The CDR3 runs to 13 residues. From germline, CDR1 is DFQATT and CDR2 SNEGSKA (reference sequence). The CDR3 is CSAPDGANDGYTF. The CDR3 DNA is TGCAGTGCGCCGGACGGAGCTAACGATGGCTACACCTTC.

There are many counts of this clonotype. This chain connects TRBV12-3 or TRBV12-4 to TRBJ2-7, with D perhaps matching TRBD1 or TRBD2 (5 bases each). The CDR3 extends over 13 amino acids. V lost 2 bases, J lost 2 bases, and 7 bases lay in between. In DNA form, the CDR3 reads TGTGCCAGCAGTTTATTGGGACCCTACGAGCAGTACTTC. This encodes CASSLLGPYEQYF.

Many counts were recorded for this clonotype. A junction boundary mismatches the germline segment, possibly from a read error. This chain joins TRBV28 and TRBJ2-7; 13 bases are shared with TRBD2. CDR1 and CDR2 (germline): MDHEN, SYDVKM. This CDR3 is 16 amino acids long. CDR3 sequence reads: CASRLSPTSGGDEQYF. The CDR3 DNA is TGTGCCAGCAGGTTATCCCCTACTAGCGGGGGGGACGAGCAGTACTTC.

This clonotype has at least ten counts. A read error may explain this, as a much larger clone is one base away. This rearrangement joins TRBV7-2 to TRBJ1-4; D is undetermined. This CDR3 contains 16 residues. CDR1 and CDR2 (germline): SGHTA, FQGNSA. In DNA form, the CDR3 reads TGTGTCAGCAGCGCGATGTCCCTAGGTGGTAATGAAAAACTGTTTTTT. Its translation is CVSSAMSLGGNEKLFF.

This clonotype was seen many times. V gene TRBV11-2 combines with J gene TRBJ2-7; D gene unclear. Germline-derived CDR1 and CDR2 are SGHAT and FQNNGV. The CDR3 has 16 amino acids. Trimming removed 1 base at V and 5 bases at J, with 18 bases between. The DNA of the CDR3 is TGTGCCAGCAGCTTAGGGGCCCCTCCTAGAGGTAACGAGCAGTACTTC. Translation gives CASSLGAPPRGNEQYF.